Listed here are 11 T cell receptor beta chains from one sample, sequenced in a study of blood T cell repertoires in COVID-19. Clones were read by immunoSEQ multiplex PCR, and TCRdb kept only the in-frame ones, dropping some. The table has about 170,000 clones, roughly 91% seen once. The source material was peripheral blood. Receptor source: a man aged 18 to 35 with COVID-19, enrolled during active disease.

The chain has TRBV12-5 and TRBJ1-1; D uncertain. CDR3 length: 16 amino acids. Trimming took 5 bases from V and 1 from J, leaving 17 bases between them. In germline, CDR1 is LGHNT, CDR2 FRNRAP. The CDR3 sequence is CASGPPRLTGNTEAFF. The CDR3 DNA follows: TGTGCTAGTGGTCCCCCCCGACTCACGGGGAACACTGAAGCTTTCTTT. The full variable domain, with the rest looked up from reference TRBV12-5 and TRBJ1-1, is DARVTQTPRHKVTEMGQEVTMRCQPILGHNTVFWYRQTMMQGLELLAYFRNRAPLDDSGMPKDRFSAEMPDATLATLKIQPSEPRDSAVYFCASGPPRLTGNTEAFFGQGTRLTVV.

The chain combines TRBV6-2 or TRBV6-3 with TRBJ2-3, with D possibly being TRBD2 (6 bases). There are 17 residues in the CDR3. Trimming stripped 5 bases from V and 1 base from J, with 19 bases between. CDR1 is MNHEY, CDR2 SVGEGT, per germline. The CDR3 spells CASSTLDIIAGTDTQYF. Written as DNA, the CDR3 is TGTGCCAGCAGTACCCTCGATATAATAGCGGGCACAGATACGCAGTATTTT.

This chain links TRBV19 with TRBJ2-5; 10 bases fit TRBD2. The germline CDR1 and CDR2 sequences are LNHDA and SQIVND (reference sequence). Losses at the gene ends were 10 bases for V and 0 bases for J; bases not matched to a gene: 8. The CDR3 is made up of 15 amino acids. The CDR3 DNA is TGTGCCACGAGAGAAGCGGGAGGGAACCAAGAGACCCAGTACTTC. Its translation: CATREAGGNQETQYF.

V is TRBV6-4 and J is TRBJ1-5, with D unclear. The CDR3 is 13 amino acids. Looked up from germline, CDR1 is MRHNA and CDR2 is SNTAGT. The V gene lost 2 bases and the J gene lost 9 bases, with 11 bases spanning the gap. As DNA, the CDR3 is TGTGCCAGCAGTGACAAGGGAGGGTGGCCCCAGCATTTT. This gives the protein CASSDKGGWPQHF.

V is TRBV7-6 and J is TRBJ1-3; D unclear. From germline, CDR1 is SGHVS and CDR2 FNYEAQ. Trimming cost V 2 bases and J 2 bases, with 16 bases left between them. The CDR3 has 17 amino acids. CDR3 nucleotides: TGTGCCAGCAGCTTAAGTATTGAGGGTAGCGCTGGAAACACCATATATTTT. Encoded protein: CASSLSIEGSAGNTIYF.

V gene TRBV6-5 combines with J gene TRBJ1-2; D gene uncertain. CDR1 and CDR2 from the germline V gene are MNHEY and SVGAGI. The CDR3 runs 14 residues. V was shortened by 0 bases and J by 4 bases, with 9 bases between the two germline ends. CDR3 DNA sequence: TGTGCCAGCAGTTACTCGACTGGTGGCTATGGCTACACCTTC. This codes for CASSYSTGGYGYTF.

The chain recombines TRBV27 with TRBJ2-7; D possibly corresponds to TRBD2 (6 bases). The V gene's germline CDR1 is MNHEY and CDR2 SMNVEV (reference sequence). Trimming left V 7 bases short and J 4 bases short, with 20 bases between. CDR3 length: 15 residues. CDR3 region: CASTYLAGGVYEQYF. CDR3 DNA: TGTGCCAGCACCTACCTCGCCGGAGGGGTTTACGAGCAGTACTTC.

For the CDR3, the DNA is TGTGCCACCAGCCCACGGGTGGGGCGGACCTCCTACGAGCAGTACTTC. Its protein is CATSPRVGRTSYEQYF. This rearrangement joins TRBV15 to TRBJ2-7, with a weak D call TRBD1 (5 bases). The V gene's germline CDR1 is LNHNV and CDR2 YYDKDF (reference sequence). Trimming cost V 5 bases and J 0 bases, with 17 bases left between them. This CDR3 has 16 amino acids.

J is TRBJ2-1 and V is TRBV27; 10 positions match TRBD1. V dropped 6 bases and J dropped 6; count of bases not matched to a gene: 8. Germline-derived CDR1 and CDR2 are MNHEY and SMNVEV (reference sequence). The CDR3 has 15 amino acids. The CDR3 nucleotides read TGTGCCAGCAGACTTGGGACAGGGGCGGTCAATGAGCAGTTCTTC. It is translated as CASRLGTGAVNEQFF.

This clone has a single count. The gene calls are TRBV7-2 and TRBJ2-1, with 13 bases fitting TRBD2. With V trimmed by 1 base and J by 5 bases, 5 bases remained unmatched. This CDR3 comprises 17 residues. CDR1 is SGHTA, CDR2 FQGNSA, per germline. The DNA for the CDR3 is TGTGCCAGCAGCTTAGACTGGACTAGCGGGAGCAACAATGAGCAGTTCTTC. Translating it yields CASSLDWTSGSNNEQFF. Full variable domain (rest looked up from reference TRBV7-2 and TRBJ2-1): GAGVSQSPSNKVTEKGKDVELRCDPISGHTALYWYRQSLGQGLEFLIYFQGNSAPDKSGLPSDRFSAERTGGSVSTLTIQRTQQEDSAVYLCASSLDWTSGSNNEQFFGPGTRLTVL.

CDR3 amino acids: CASGSSSPSGIGEQFF. CDR3 nucleotides: TGTGCTAGTGGTTCATCCTCTCCTAGCGGGATAGGTGAGCAGTTCTTC. This chain links TRBV12-5 with TRBJ2-1; TRBD2 matches 9 bases. This CDR3 has 16 residues. Per germline, CDR1 LGHNT and CDR2 FRNRAP. V lost 4 bases to trimming and J lost 9 bases; unmatched junction nucleotides: 13.